This T cell receptor (beta chain) appears in the sequencing data of a study of cytomegalovirus exposure and HLA in healthy donors. Study-level background: Caucasian-associated ancestry cluster membership applied to approximately 81% of over 350 genotyped donors.

Worth noting for this clone: Its antigen is undetermined.

Findings and caveats of the study: TCR beta chains numbering under 200 were designated cytomegalovirus-associated.

The study ran its PCR with 60 Vbeta and 13 Jbeta primers. Profiled with immunoSEQ multiplex PCR; TCRdb holds only in-frame clones, not every one. The sample features tens of thousands of clones, with 2.3% in its top ten. Between the trimmed V and J ends, which lost 6 bases and 4 bases, there was a span of 13 bases. The CDR3 has 13 amino acids. Germline V lookup: CDR1 LNHDA, CDR2 SQIVND (reference sequence). The chain uses TRBV19 and TRBJ2-7; weak D call: TRBD2 (7 bases). Sequenced input: PBMCs. The clonotype comes from a female donor in good health and CMV-seronegative. The CDR3 reads CASSRGAGYEQYF. Written as DNA, the CDR3 is TGTGCCAGTAGCCGGGGGGCAGGGTACGAGCAGTACTTC.